This TCR beta chain appears in the sequencing data of a study of blood T cell repertoires in COVID-19. Overall study: PBMCs, B-cell-depleted T cells, or T cells were the source of the cDNA or gDNA that made up the material.

The assay was immunoSEQ multiplex PCR, and TCRdb's table has in-frame clones only and misses some. Of some 150,000 clones listed, roughly nine tenths are singletons. Sequencing was performed on peripheral blood. This TCR derives from a human donor in a cohort sampled during active COVID-19.

CDR3 DNA sequence: TGCGCCAGCAGCTTGGAAGGGGTGTATAATTCACCCCTCCACTTT. As protein: CASSLEGVYNSPLHF. The rearrangement links TRBV5-1 to TRBJ1-6, with D perhaps matching TRBD1 (5 bases). The CDR3 covers 15 residues. The germline gives CDR1 SGHRS, CDR2 YFSETQ. V lost 0 bases to trimming and J lost 4 bases, with 8 bases between them. Filled out from reference TRBV5-1 and TRBJ1-6, the complete variable domain reads KAGVTQTPRYLIKTRGQQVTLSCSPISGHRSVSWYQQTPGQGLQFLFEYFSETQRNKGNFPGRFSGRQFSNSRSEMNVSTLELGDSALYLCASSLEGVYNSPLHFGNGTRLTVT.